Listed below are T cell receptor beta chains from one sample, sequenced in a study of multiple sclerosis patients with progressive multifocal leukoencephalopathy. Sequencing was performed with immunoSEQ multiplex PCR; in TCRdb, only in-frame clones are kept and a portion is missing. The sample consists of some 30,000 clones, about 88% of them appearing once. What was sequenced was PBMCs. The receptors come from a human donor with multiple sclerosis. CDR3s leave out the opening cysteine and the closing phenylalanine or tryptophan. D genes are given only for firm matches. Not all rows give a size; the values are once, few, many and, for expanded clones, a class.

once	-	TRBV29-1	TRBJ2-3	SVGTKTDTQY
-	-	TRBV6-5	TRBJ2-2	ASRPQGRDTGELF
few	-	TRBV6-4	TRBJ2-3	ASSDGSGTDTQY
-	-	TRBV7-9	TRBJ1-1	ASRDAGSRSEAF
few	-	TRBV6-4	TRBJ2-3	ASSDSAGSTDTQY
-	-	TRBV7-8	TRBJ2-5	ASSPQGMSGSAPETQY
-	-	TRBV30	TRBJ1-6	AWSRGLGGAPLH
-	-	TRBV5-1	TRBJ2-5	ASSLHLTSSRETQY
-	TRBD1	TRBV6-1	TRBJ1-4	ASSEATGSNEKLF
-	-	TRBV30	TRBJ2-3	AWSVGPDTQY
-	TRBD1	TRBV11-2	TRBJ2-3	ASSPLGGAFTDTQY
-	-	TRBV6-5	TRBJ1-3	ASSYSARSGGNTIY
-	-	TRBV7-3	TRBJ2-3	ASSLREGDTQY
few	TRBD1	TRBV5-1	TRBJ1-3	ASSLSAGGLQRSSGNTIY
few	-	TRBV7-3	TRBJ2-5	ASSPGQETQY
-	TRBD1	TRBV19	TRBJ2-6	ASNDRAGANVLT
-	-	TRBV7-2	TRBJ1-1	ASSVGPRRFEAF